Included here is one T cell receptor (beta chain) sequence, with context. This record belongs to a study of shared clonotypes between healthy human individuals. The protocol was immunoSEQ multiplex PCR, while the TCRdb copy is restricted to in-frame clones and leaves out a portion. The sample gives 550,000 to 800,000 clones, about 90% of which show up once; 30% to 35% is in the top ten. Trimming stripped 2 bases from V and 3 bases from J, with 10 bases between. Germline assignment: CDR1 SGHTA and CDR2 FQGTGA. The CDR3 is 15 residues long. Sequenced input: memory CD8+ T cells from PBMCs. Subset in this sample: CD45RO+ cells pooled with CCR7-negative TemRA cells. The rearrangement links TRBV7-3 to TRBJ2-2, with D possibly called TRBD1 or TRBD2 (5 bases each). This TCR was recovered from a man aged 18 to 30 in good health. Some clones in this sample may be carry-over from other donors' samples. The CDR3: CASSLGGSYTGELFF. For the CDR3, the DNA is TGTGCCAGCAGCTTAGGGGGTAGCTACACCGGGGAGCTGTTTTTT.